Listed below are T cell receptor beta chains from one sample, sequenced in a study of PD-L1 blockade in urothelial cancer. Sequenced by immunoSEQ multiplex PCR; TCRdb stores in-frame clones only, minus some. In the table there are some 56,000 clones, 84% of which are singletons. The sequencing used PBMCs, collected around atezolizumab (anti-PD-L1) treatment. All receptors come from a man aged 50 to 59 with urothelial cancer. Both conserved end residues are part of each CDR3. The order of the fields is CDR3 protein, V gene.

CASSLMGQGNYF | TRBV7-9
CASSGRPTDTQYF | TRBV5-6
CASSKEKIDTDSNQPQHF | TRBV21-1
CASSDGLAGGSEQFF | TRBV10-1
CASSPTGILRSNEKLFF | TRBV5-1
CAARGGQNNEKLFF | TRBV19
CSAPRGETQYF | TRBV20-1
CATSRGGSGGLNEQFF | TRBV15
CAWSVIGYSPLHF | TRBV30
CAWSSGIDDTQYF | TRBV30
CASSLVDRNYEQYF | TRBV7-9
CASSLVGGSQPQHF | TRBV11-2
CASSESPPKRGYEQYF | TRBV25-1
CASSLERGSSSYNEQFF | TRBV7-9
CASSLGAEIAKNIQYF | TRBV7-3
CSVIQGTAPYEQYF | TRBV29-1
CASSARGTQNTGELFF | TRBV27
CAIRGGRGYEQYF | TRBV10-3
CASSKSPRREDEQYF | TRBV19
CASSVASLDRGDEQYF | TRBV9
CASSLGLAVSSGANVLTF | TRBV5-6
CASSLTFYNEQFF | TRBV5-4
CASSIVGMMAETQYF | TRBV19
CASSLVTGASSYEQYF | TRBV7-2
CSVEEPRQARTEAFF | TRBV29-1
CASTETGVPTDTQYF | TRBV19
CASSFGQGGFETQYF | TRBV5-1
CAWSAGVRNTGELFF | TRBV30
CAIGGIGYGYTF | TRBV10-3
CASSHRPPGGANVLTF | TRBV18
CASRQGQTNEKLFF | TRBV5-5
CASSPTLGSEYEQFF | TRBV7-9
CASSLLQGSSPLHF | TRBV5-5
CASKAGGPSNEKLFF | TRBV28
CASSFWREDEQFF | TRBV7-2
CASSQAQGGGLSGETQYF | TRBV7-8
CASRGAVVNTEAFF | TRBV2
CASSILGQGNSPLHF | TRBV19
CASSIPRGRGLAGGGEQFF | TRBV19
CSAGAKSSYEQYF | TRBV29-1
CASSRGQGNTEAFF | TRBV18
CASSLELAYEQYF | TRBV5-1
CASRKLAGGPMELFF | TRBV10-2
CAWSYKDTQYF | TRBV30
CASSGGGISSYNEQFF | TRBV9
CASSVEQGYEQYF | TRBV9
CASSLGQGAAYEQYF | TRBV5-6
CVSSYSAGTDYGYTF | TRBV6-5
CAIDGWRRETQYF | TRBV2
CAISALGQGADTQYF | TRBV10-3
CASSPGQDSYEQYF | TRBV5-4
CASSSKPPSRQVGSGNTIYF | TRBV27